One and the same sample provided the 20 T cell receptor beta chains below, sequenced in a study of T cell responses to AZD1222 COVID-19 vaccine. Generated by immunoSEQ multiplex PCR, the TCRdb table keeps only in-frame clones and is missing some. The table includes some 150,000 clones, 92% detected once. The starting material was peripheral blood, obtained 28 days after the second AZD1222 dose. These receptors were taken from an adult who received the AZD1222 COVID-19 vaccine.

The chain carries TRBV6-5 and TRBJ1-2; weak D call: TRBD1 (6 bases). The germline V gene has CDR1 MNHEY and CDR2 SVGAGI. The length of the CDR3 is 14 residues. V was cut by 7 bases and J by 2 bases, with 14 bases left in between. The CDR3 region has the DNA TGTGCCAGCACGCCCCCAGGGGTGAACTATGGCTACACCTTC. Amino acid sequence: CASTPPGVNYGYTF.

The V gene is TRBV10-2, the J gene TRBJ2-1; D is possibly TRBD2 (6 bases). Germline-derived CDR1 and CDR2 are WSHSY and SAAADI. The ends were cut back, 1 base at V and 9 bases at J, with 13 bases in the middle. The CDR3 has 14 amino acids. CDR3 residues: CASSEYQVGGEQFF. CDR3 nucleotide sequence: TGCGCCAGCAGTGAGTACCAGGTGGGGGGTGAGCAGTTCTTC.

J is TRBJ2-7 and V is TRBV15; 8 bases match TRBD2. This CDR3 has 16 residues. Germline lookup yields CDR1 LNHNV and CDR2 YYDKDF (reference sequence). With V trimmed by 3 bases and J by 4 bases, 11 bases remained unmatched. The CDR3 is CATSSGTSRVGYEQYF. CDR3 nucleotide sequence: TGTGCCACCAGCAGCGGGACTAGTAGAGTGGGTTACGAGCAGTACTTC.

This chain uses TRBV27 with TRBJ1-1; D gene ambiguous. Trimming took off 1 base at V and 0 bases at J, with 9 bases between the two ends. Germline-derived CDR1 and CDR2 are MNHEY and SMNVEV (reference sequence). This CDR3 has 15 amino acids. This CDR3 is CASSLLGYLNTEAFF. The CDR3 nucleotides read TGTGCCAGCAGTTTATTGGGGTACCTGAACACTGAAGCTTTCTTT.

This sequence joins TRBV19 and TRBJ2-1; possibly TRBD2 for D (6 bases). CDR3 length: 16 residues. CDR1 and CDR2 from the germline V gene are LNHDA and SQIVND (reference sequence). V lost 4 bases to trimming and J lost 8 bases, with 21 bases between them. CDR3 DNA sequence: TGTGCCAGTAGTAAGAGGGCGCGGGACGGAGGGGATGAGCAGTTCTTC. Amino acid sequence: CASSKRARDGGDEQFF.

This rearrangement joins TRBV28 to TRBJ2-7, with 9 bases fitting TRBD1. The CDR3 is 14 residues long. Germline CDR1 and CDR2: MDHEN and SYDVKM. The V and J ends lost 5 bases and 5 bases, in that order; junction bases with no gene match: 7. The chain's CDR3 is CASSGDRGGNEQYF. The CDR3 nucleotides are TGTGCCAGCAGTGGAGACAGGGGGGGCAACGAGCAGTACTTC.

The chain uses TRBV9 and TRBJ2-1, with 12 bases identical to TRBD2. Germline-derived CDR1 and CDR2 are SGDLS and YYNGEE. Trimming cost V 4 bases and J 6 bases; bases outside gene matches: 5. The CDR3 is 15 amino acids. The CDR3 loop reads CASSYGLAGLNEQFF. The CDR3 region has the DNA TGTGCCAGCAGCTATGGACTAGCGGGACTCAATGAGCAGTTCTTC.

The rearrangement links TRBV25-1 to TRBJ1-5, with D hard to call. Germline V gene sequence: CDR1 MGHDK, CDR2 SYGVNS. The CDR3 consists of 16 residues. With 3 bases removed from V and 2 bases from J, the gap between germline ends came to 14 bases. CDR3 residues: CASSDAGYRGNQPQHF. The CDR3 nucleotides read TGTGCCAGCAGTGATGCGGGTTATCGGGGCAATCAGCCCCAGCATTTT. The variable domain in full, with the rest retrieved from reference TRBV25-1 and TRBJ1-5, is EADIYQTPRYLVIGTGKKITLECSQTMGHDKMYWYQQDPGMELHLIHYSYGVNSTEKGDLSSESTVSRIRTEHFPLTLESARPSHTSQYLCASSDAGYRGNQPQHFGDGTRLSIL.

This clone was counted a few times. The chain is built from TRBV19 and TRBJ2-7; D is ambiguous. The CDR3 spans 14 residues. V shed 4 bases and J shed 3 bases, with 13 bases lying between them. Germline lookup yields CDR1 LNHDA and CDR2 SQIVND (reference sequence). CDR3 in amino acids: CASSKAQRFYEQYF. As DNA, the CDR3 is TGTGCCAGTAGTAAGGCGCAGCGTTTCTACGAGCAGTACTTC.

The chain couples TRBV18 to TRBJ2-7; no clear D gene. CDR3 size: 15 residues. CDR1 KGHSH and CDR2 LQKENI come from the germline V gene. The V gene lost 1 base and the J gene lost 4 bases, with 14 bases spanning the gap. For the CDR3, the DNA is TGTGCCAGCTCACCACAGCTCGCTGCAAAGTACGAGCAGTACTTC. It codes for CASSPQLAAKYEQYF. The complete variable domain, with remaining parts taken from reference TRBV18 and TRBJ2-7, reads NAGVMQNPRHLVRRRGQEARLRCSPMKGHSHVYWYRQLPEEGLKFMVYLQKENIIDESGMPKERFSAEFPKEGPSILRIQQVVRGDSAAYFCASSPQLAAKYEQYFGPGTRLTVT.

The chain employs TRBV3-1 (or the pseudogene TRBV3-2) and TRBJ1-3; D is uncertain. Germline values: CDR1 LGHDT, CDR2 YNNKEL (reference sequence). This CDR3 has 17 amino acids. Trimming removed 1 base at V and 0 bases at J, with 13 bases between. The CDR3 region has the DNA TGTGCCAGCAGCCAAGCGCCGGGTACTGGCTCTGGAAACACCATATATTTT. Encoded protein: CASSQAPGTGSGNTIYF.

The chain carries TRBV24-1 and TRBJ2-2; D perhaps matches TRBD1 (6 bases). This CDR3 spans 16 amino acids. Germline CDR1 and CDR2: KGHDR and SFDVKD. V was clipped by 4 bases and J by 5 bases, with 16 bases between them. CDR3 in DNA: TGTGCCACCAGTGACCGCCCGGGACAACGAACCGGGGAGCTGTTTTTT. This translates into CATSDRPGQRTGELFF.

This clone was observed a single time. This rearrangement joins TRBV12-3 or TRBV12-4 to TRBJ2-7; D unclear. The V gene lost 10 bases and the J gene lost 6 bases, with 16 bases spanning the gap. The CDR3 length is 12 residues. The CDR3 reads CATGRTVLEQYF. The DNA for the CDR3 is TGTGCCACCGGGCGGACGGTTCTCGAGCAGTACTTC.

The chain links TRBV10-1 to TRBJ2-3, with D possibly being TRBD2 (5 bases). This CDR3 is built from 14 residues. Germline V lookup: CDR1 WNHNN, CDR2 SYGVQD (reference sequence). Trimming shortened V by 4 bases and J by 8 bases, and 16 bases separated the two germline ends. In nucleotides, the CDR3 is TGCGCCAGCAGTGGGGCGCACCTCCGGGGTACGCAGTATTTT. It specifies CASSGAHLRGTQYF.

The J gene is TRBJ1-1, the V gene TRBV10-1; TRBD1 might be the D (5 bases). The CDR3 runs to 14 residues. CDR1 and CDR2 (germline): WNHNN, SYGVQD (reference sequence). V was cut by 7 bases and J by 3 bases, with 15 bases left in between. The DNA for the CDR3 is TGCGCCAGCACCCGGTCGCTAGGGGACACTGAAGCTTTCTTT. Protein: CASTRSLGDTEAFF.

This chain uses TRBV6-2 or TRBV6-3 with TRBJ1-3; D gene uncertain. This CDR3 is 13 amino acids long. V shed 5 bases and J shed 0 bases, with 5 bases lying between them. CDR1 is MNHEY and CDR2 is SVGEGT in the germline V gene. CDR3 nucleotides: TGTGCCAGCAGTAGAGACTCTGGAAACACCATATATTTT. Translation gives CASSRDSGNTIYF.

The genes are TRBV25-1 and TRBJ2-7; unclear D gene. Germline values: CDR1 MGHDK, CDR2 SYGVNS. V lost 5 bases and J 2 bases, leaving 10 bases between the germline ends. This CDR3 is 13 amino acids long. Written as DNA, the CDR3 is TGTGCCAGCAGTCCCTACGCAGCCTACGAGCAGTACTTC. Translated: CASSPYAAYEQYF.

This clone was counted a few times. V is TRBV3-1 (or the pseudogene TRBV3-2) and J is TRBJ1-1; D gene ambiguous. V gave up 4 bases and J gave up 1 base, with 10 bases separating them. This CDR3 comprises 14 residues. CDR1 LGHDT and CDR2 YNNKEL come from the germline V gene (reference sequence). The CDR3 sequence is CASSLGTENTEAFF. The CDR3 DNA sequence: TGTGCCAGCAGCCTAGGTACAGAGAACACTGAAGCTTTCTTT.

The V and J genes are TRBV27 and TRBJ2-3; TRBD1 agrees at 9 bases. Germline V lookup: CDR1 MNHEY, CDR2 SMNVEV (reference sequence). The CDR3 contains 16 residues. The J segment lost 3 bases and the V segment lost 7 bases, leaving 11 bases of the junction unmatched. The CDR3 sequence: CASTADRGARTDTQYF. The CDR3 coding sequence is TGTGCCAGCACCGCGGACAGGGGCGCGCGAACAGATACGCAGTATTTT.

V usage is TRBV4-3 and J usage is TRBJ2-2; 7 bases are a match to TRBD2. Germline-derived CDR1 and CDR2 are LGHNA and YSLEER. The CDR3 length is 17 residues. V lost 2 bases to trimming and J lost 4 bases; unmatched junction nucleotides: 10. CDR3 nucleotides: TGCGCCAGCAGCCAAAACCCAGGACTAGGTGTCACCGGGGAGCTGTTTTTT. This encodes CASSQNPGLGVTGELFF.